Sequencing of this T cell receptor (beta chain) was carried out in a study of cytomegalovirus exposure and HLA in healthy donors. Study-level results: The investigators catalogued 150 to 200 TCR beta chains as cytomegalovirus-associated. An analysis done earlier found most TCR beta V segments productive about 90% or about 30% of the time.

On this clone: Antigen: not known.

The study ran its PCR with 60 Vbeta and 13 Jbeta primers. TCRdb's table, derived via immunoSEQ multiplex PCR, lists solely in-frame clones and lacks some. This sample has around 99,000 clones, with 77% found just once. The germline V and J ends were trimmed by 5 bases and 3 bases, with 14 bases remaining between them. The CDR3 runs to 14 residues. Looked up from germline, CDR1 is SGHTA and CDR2 is FQGNSA. This chain connects TRBV7-2 to TRBJ2-7, with a weak D call TRBD2 (5 bases). The sequencing input was PBMCs. This TCR was sampled from a male donor in good health and CMV-seronegative. The CDR3 is CASSPIGGDYEQYF. CDR3 bases: TGTGCCAGCAGCCCCATCGGAGGCGACTACGAGCAGTACTTC.